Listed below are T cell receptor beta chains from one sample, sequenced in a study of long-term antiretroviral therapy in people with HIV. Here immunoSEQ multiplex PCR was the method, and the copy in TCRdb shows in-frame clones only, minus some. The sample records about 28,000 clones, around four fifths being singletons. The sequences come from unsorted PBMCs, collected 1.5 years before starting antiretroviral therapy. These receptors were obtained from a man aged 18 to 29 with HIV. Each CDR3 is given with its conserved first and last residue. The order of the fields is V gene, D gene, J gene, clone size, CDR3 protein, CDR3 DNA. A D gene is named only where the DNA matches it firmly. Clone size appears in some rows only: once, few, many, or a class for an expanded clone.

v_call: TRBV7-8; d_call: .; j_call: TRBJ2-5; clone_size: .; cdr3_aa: CASSSRHGGGGIETQYF; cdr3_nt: TGTGCCAGCAGCTCACGTCATGGGGGAGGGGGTATAGAGACCCAGTACTTC
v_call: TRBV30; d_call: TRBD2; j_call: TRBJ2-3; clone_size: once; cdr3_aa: CAWSLNSGRGDTQYF; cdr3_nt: TGTGCCTGGAGTCTAAATAGCGGGAGGGGAGATACGCAGTATTTT
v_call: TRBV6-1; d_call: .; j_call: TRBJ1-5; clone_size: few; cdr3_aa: CASRQPYSNQPQHF; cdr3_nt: TGTGCCAGCCGACAGCCGTATAGCAATCAGCCCCAGCATTTT
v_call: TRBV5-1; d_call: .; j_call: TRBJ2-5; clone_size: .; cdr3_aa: CASSFGQETQYF; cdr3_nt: TGCGCCAGCAGCTTTGGACAAGAGACCCAGTACTTC
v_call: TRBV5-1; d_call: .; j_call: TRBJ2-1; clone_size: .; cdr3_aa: CASAGTSSYNEQFF; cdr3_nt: TGCGCCAGCGCCGGGACTTCCTCCTACAATGAGCAGTTCTTC
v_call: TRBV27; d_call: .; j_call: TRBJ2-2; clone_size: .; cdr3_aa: CASSLTGYSNTGELFF; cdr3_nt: TGTGCCAGCAGTTTAACAGGCTATTCGAACACCGGGGAGCTGTTTTTT
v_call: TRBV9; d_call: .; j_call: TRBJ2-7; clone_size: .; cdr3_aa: CASSVEGGPGEQYF; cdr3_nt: TGTGCCAGCAGCGTAGAGGGGGGGCCTGGGGAGCAGTACTTC
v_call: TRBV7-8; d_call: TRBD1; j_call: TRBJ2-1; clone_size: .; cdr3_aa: CASSLGYRGRHNEQFF; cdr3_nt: TGTGCCAGCAGCTTAGGGTACAGGGGGCGACACAATGAGCAGTTCTTC
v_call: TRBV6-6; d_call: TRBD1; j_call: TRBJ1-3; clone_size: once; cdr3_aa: CASSYTGVGNTIYF; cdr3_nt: TGTGCCAGCAGTTACACAGGGGTCGGAAACACCATATATTTT
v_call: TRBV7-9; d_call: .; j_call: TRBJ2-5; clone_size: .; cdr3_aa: CASSYPWGQETQYF; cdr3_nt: TGTGCCAGCAGCTACCCCTGGGGCCAAGAGACCCAGTACTTC
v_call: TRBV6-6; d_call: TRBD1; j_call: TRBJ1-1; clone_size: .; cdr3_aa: CASSDSGGGVNTEAFF; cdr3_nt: TGTGCCAGCAGTGACTCAGGGGGCGGGGTGAACACTGAAGCTTTCTTT
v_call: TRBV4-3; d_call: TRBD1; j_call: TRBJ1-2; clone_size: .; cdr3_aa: CASSQEGQGSRAYTF; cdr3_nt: TGCGCCAGCAGCCAAGAAGGACAGGGTAGTAGGGCCTACACCTTC
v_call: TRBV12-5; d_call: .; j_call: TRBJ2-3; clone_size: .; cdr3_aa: CASGTSQARSQYF; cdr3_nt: TGTGCTAGTGGGACCTCCCAAGCGCGGTCGCAGTATTTT
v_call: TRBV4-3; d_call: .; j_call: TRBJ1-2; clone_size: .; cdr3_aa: CASSQDRRNYGYTF; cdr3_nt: TGCGCCAGCAGCCAAGATAGGAGAAACTATGGCTACACCTTC
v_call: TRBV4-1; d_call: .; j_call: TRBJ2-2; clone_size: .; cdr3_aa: CASSQDATVRRELFF; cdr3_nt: TGCGCCAGCAGCCAAGACGCGACTGTCCGACGGGAGCTGTTTTTT
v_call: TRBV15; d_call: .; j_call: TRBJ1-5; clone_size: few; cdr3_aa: CATSPAGGNQPQHF; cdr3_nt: TGTGCCACCAGCCCGGCAGGGGGCAATCAGCCCCAGCATTTT
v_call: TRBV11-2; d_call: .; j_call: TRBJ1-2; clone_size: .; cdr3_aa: CASSLGGQSYGYTF; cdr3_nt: TGTGCCAGCAGCCTTGGCGGCCAGTCCTATGGCTACACCTTC
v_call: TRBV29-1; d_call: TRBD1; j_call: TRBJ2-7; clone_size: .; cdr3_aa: CSVVDFRDRGREQYF; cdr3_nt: TGCAGCGTTGTAGATTTCAGGGACAGGGGGCGAGAGCAGTACTTC
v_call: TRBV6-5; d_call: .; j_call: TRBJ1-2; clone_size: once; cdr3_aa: CAISDAVGNYGYTF; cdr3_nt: TGTGCCATCAGTGATGCGGTTGGTAACTATGGCTACACCTTC
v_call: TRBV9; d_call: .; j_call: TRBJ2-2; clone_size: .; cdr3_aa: CASSGGITGTGELFF; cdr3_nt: TGTGCCAGCAGCGGAGGGATCACGGGCACCGGGGAGCTGTTTTTT
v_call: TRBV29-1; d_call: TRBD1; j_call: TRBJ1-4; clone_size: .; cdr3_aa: CSVTGRANEKLFF; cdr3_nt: TGCAGCGTGACAGGGAGAGCTAATGAAAAACTGTTTTTT
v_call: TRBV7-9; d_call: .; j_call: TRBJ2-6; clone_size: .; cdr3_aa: CASSPGLRSGANVLTF; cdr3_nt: TGTGCCAGCAGCCCGGGACTCCGCTCTGGGGCCAACGTCCTGACTTTC
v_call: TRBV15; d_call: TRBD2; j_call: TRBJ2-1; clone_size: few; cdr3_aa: CATSSRTSGNEQFF; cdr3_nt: TGTGCCACCAGCAGTCGGACTAGCGGCAATGAGCAGTTCTTC
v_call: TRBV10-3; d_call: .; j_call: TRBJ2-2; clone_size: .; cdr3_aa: CAIRTSNTGELFF; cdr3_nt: TGTGCCATCAGAACCAGTAACACCGGGGAGCTGTTTTTT
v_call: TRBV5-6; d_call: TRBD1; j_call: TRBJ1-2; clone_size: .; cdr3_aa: CASSFSGQGSHYGYTF; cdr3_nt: TGTGCCAGCAGCTTTTCGGGACAGGGATCCCACTATGGCTACACCTTC
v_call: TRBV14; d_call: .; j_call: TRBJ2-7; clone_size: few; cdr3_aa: CASSPGHHSYEQYF; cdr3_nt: TGTGCCAGCAGCCCGGGACACCACTCCTACGAGCAGTACTTC
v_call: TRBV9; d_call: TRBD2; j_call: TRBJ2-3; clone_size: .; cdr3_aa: CASSKGTSGGPQGTQYF; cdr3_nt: TGTGCCAGCAGCAAAGGGACTAGCGGGGGACCACAGGGTACGCAGTATTTT
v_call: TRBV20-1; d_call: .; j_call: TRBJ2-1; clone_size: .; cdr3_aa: CSARGENEQFF; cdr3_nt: TGCAGTGCCAGAGGCGAGAATGAGCAGTTCTTC
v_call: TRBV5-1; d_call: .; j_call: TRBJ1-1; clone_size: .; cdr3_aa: CASSFQVGSTEAFF; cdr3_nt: TGCGCCAGCAGCTTTCAGGTGGGCAGCACTGAAGCTTTCTTT
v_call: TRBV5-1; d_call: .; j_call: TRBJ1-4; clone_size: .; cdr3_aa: CASSLAPRASNEKLFF; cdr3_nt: TGCGCCAGCAGCTTGGCCCCCAGGGCTAGTAATGAAAAACTGTTTTTT
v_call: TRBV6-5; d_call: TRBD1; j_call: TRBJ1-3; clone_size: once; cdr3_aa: CASSLTGIGNTIYF; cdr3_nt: TGTGCCAGCAGTCTGACAGGGATCGGAAACACCATATATTTT
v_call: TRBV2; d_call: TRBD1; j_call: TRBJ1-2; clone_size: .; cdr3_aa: CASRIRTGGESGYTF; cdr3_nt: TGTGCCAGCAGAATAAGGACAGGCGGGGAGAGTGGCTACACCTTC
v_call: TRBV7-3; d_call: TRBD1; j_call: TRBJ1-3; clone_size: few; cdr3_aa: CASSLEGQPRNTIYF; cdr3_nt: TGTGCCAGCAGCTTAGAGGGACAGCCAAGAAACACCATATATTTT
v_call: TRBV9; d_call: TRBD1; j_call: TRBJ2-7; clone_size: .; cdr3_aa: CASSAHPRQGGYEQYF; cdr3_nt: TGTGCCAGCAGCGCCCACCCGAGACAGGGTGGATACGAGCAGTACTTC
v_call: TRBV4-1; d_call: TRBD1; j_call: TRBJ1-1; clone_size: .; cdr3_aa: CASSRQGMNTEAFF; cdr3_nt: TGCGCCAGCAGCCGACAGGGGATGAACACTGAAGCTTTCTTT
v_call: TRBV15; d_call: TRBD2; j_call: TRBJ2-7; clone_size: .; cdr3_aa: CATSRAGGVPIAGGYYEQYF; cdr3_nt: TGTGCCACCAGCAGAGCGGGGGGGGTCCCCATAGCGGGGGGATACTACGAGCAGTACTTC
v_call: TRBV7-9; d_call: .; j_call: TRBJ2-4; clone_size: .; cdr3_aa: CASSQGPVLAKNIQYF; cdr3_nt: TGTGCCAGCAGCCAGGGACCCGTACTAGCCAAAAACATTCAGTACTTC
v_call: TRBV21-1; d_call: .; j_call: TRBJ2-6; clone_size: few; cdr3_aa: CASSKGRESSGANVLTF; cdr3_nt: TGTGCCAGCAGCAAAGGCCGTGAGAGCTCTGGGGCCAACGTCCTGACTTTC
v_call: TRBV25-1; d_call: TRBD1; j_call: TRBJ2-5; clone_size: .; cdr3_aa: CASSEGQPGETQYF; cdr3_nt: TGTGCCAGCAGTGAGGGACAGCCTGGGGAGACCCAGTACTTC
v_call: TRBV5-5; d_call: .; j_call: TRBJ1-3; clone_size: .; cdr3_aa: CASSASHGLFGNTIYF; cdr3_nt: TGTGCCAGCAGCGCCTCACACGGTCTTTTTGGAAACACCATATATTTT
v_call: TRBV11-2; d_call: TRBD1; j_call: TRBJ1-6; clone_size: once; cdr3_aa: CASSLEQGGNSPLHF; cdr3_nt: TGTGCCAGCAGCTTAGAACAGGGGGGCAATTCACCCCTCCACTTT
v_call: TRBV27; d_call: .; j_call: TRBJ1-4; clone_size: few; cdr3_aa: CASSPFWTNEKLFF; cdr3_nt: TGTGCCAGCAGTCCGTTCTGGACAAACGAAAAACTGTTTTTT
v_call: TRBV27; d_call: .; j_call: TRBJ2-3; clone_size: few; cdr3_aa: CASSLSIGSTDTQYF; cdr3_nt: TGTGCCAGCAGTTTATCGATTGGGAGTACGGATACGCAGTATTTT
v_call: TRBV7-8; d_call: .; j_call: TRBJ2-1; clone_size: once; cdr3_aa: CASSSDSYNEQFF; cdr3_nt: TGTGCCAGCAGCTCAGACTCCTACAATGAGCAGTTCTTC
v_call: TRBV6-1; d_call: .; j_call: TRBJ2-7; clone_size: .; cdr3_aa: CASSVGPYYEQYF; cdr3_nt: TGTGCCAGCAGTGTGGGACCGTACTACGAGCAGTACTTC
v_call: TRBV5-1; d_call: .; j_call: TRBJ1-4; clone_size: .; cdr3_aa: CASSLGKENEKLFF; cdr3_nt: TGCGCCAGCAGCTTGGGCAAGGAAAATGAAAAACTGTTTTTT
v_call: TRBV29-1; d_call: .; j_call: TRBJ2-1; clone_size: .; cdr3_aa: CSVTREPFRNEQFF; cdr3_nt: TGCAGCGTTACCCGGGAGCCGTTTAGAAATGAGCAGTTCTTC
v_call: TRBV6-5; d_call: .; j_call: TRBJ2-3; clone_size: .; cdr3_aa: CASSRSGGSTDTQYF; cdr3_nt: TGTGCCAGCAGCCGATCTGGGGGGAGCACAGATACGCAGTATTTT
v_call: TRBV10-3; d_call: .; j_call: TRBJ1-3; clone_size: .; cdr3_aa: CAISYTGNTIYF; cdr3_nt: TGTGCCATCAGCTACACTGGAAACACCATATATTTT
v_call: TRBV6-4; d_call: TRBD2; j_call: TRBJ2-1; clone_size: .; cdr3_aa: CASSVVAGGGSSRSPGEQFF; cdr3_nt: TGTGCCAGCAGTGTCGTAGCGGGAGGGGGGTCCAGTCGGTCCCCAGGTGAGCAGTTCTTC
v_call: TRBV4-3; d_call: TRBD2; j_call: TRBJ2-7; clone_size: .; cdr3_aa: CASSQGTSGRNEQYF; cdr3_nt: TGCGCCAGCAGCCAAGGGACTAGCGGGAGGAACGAGCAGTACTTC
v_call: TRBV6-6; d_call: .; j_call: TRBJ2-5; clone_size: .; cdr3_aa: CASSRPRAETQYF; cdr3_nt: TGTGCCAGCAGCCGTCCAAGGGCTGAGACCCAGTACTTC
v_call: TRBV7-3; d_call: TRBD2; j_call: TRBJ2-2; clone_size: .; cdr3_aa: CASSLTGGSSAGELFF; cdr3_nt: TGTGCCAGCAGCTTAACGGGCGGGAGTTCGGCCGGGGAGCTGTTTTTT